This T cell receptor beta chain is from a study of OX40 agonist ivuxolimab in advanced cancers. Background on the study: Ivuxolimab is an agonistic anti-OX40 (CD134) antibody, and patients were treated with it.

The assay was immunoSEQ multiplex PCR, and TCRdb's table has in-frame clones only and misses some. The sample lists around 40,000 clones, more than 75% occurring once. With respect to this clone: Its specificity is not known.

General study findings and limits: Some nonresponders likewise displayed low normalized T-cell clonal expansion. In general, CD8+ T cells held more expanded clones than CD4+ did, on average.

Sequences were derived from CD4+ or CD8+ T cells sorted from blood, sampled in a trial of the OX40 agonist ivuxolimab. This receptor was taken from an adult with an advanced solid tumor such as melanoma, head and neck, liver or kidney cancer.

CDR3 DNA sequence: TGTGCCAGCGCGGGAGGGACCGGCTACGAGCAGTACTTC. This sequence encodes CASAGGTGYEQYF. The J gene is TRBJ2-7, the V gene TRBV6-6; the match to TRBD2 covers 9 bases. J was trimmed by 3 bases and V by 8 bases; bases with no gene match: 5. The CDR3 has 13 amino acids. From germline, CDR1 is MNHNY and CDR2 SVGAGI (reference sequence).